These 32 T cell receptor beta chains were sequenced from one sample in a study of post-analysis software for immune sequencing data. Broader study findings: Compared with controls, patients had more of five TRBV segments, including TRBV5-6, TRBV5-1 and TRBV20-1.

Their specific antigens are unknown. Prepared TCR beta cDNA libraries contained unique molecular identifiers. Using its own MiXCR run on the PCR reads, TCRdb lists one record per CDR3 protein. The data show hundreds of thousands of distinct CDR3 sequences, around 64% seen once. Input material: blood. The receptors come from a girl aged 2-15 years with multiple sclerosis.

The chain combines TRBV18 with TRBJ1-1; TRBD1 might be the D (5 bases). Germline values: CDR1 KGHSH, CDR2 LQKENI. This CDR3 has 14 amino acids. V lost 3 bases, J lost 0 bases, and 8 bases lay in between. CDR3 amino acids: CASSPQGVNTEAFF. CDR3 nucleotides: TGTGCCAGCTCACCTCAGGGCGTGAACACTGAAGCTTTCTTT. Looking up the rest from reference TRBV18 and TRBJ1-1 gives the full variable domain: NAGVMQNPRHLVRRRGQEARLRCSPMKGHSHVYWYRQLPEEGLKFMVYLQKENIIDESGMPKERFSAEFPKEGPSILRIQQVVRGDSAAYFCASSPQGVNTEAFFGQGTRLTVV.

V and J are TRBV7-9 and TRBJ2-2; 11 bases fit TRBD1. J lost 4 bases, V lost 5 bases, and 6 bases had no gene match. CDR3 length: 16 residues. Germline assignment: CDR1 SEHNR and CDR2 FQNEAQ (reference sequence). The CDR3 nucleotides read TGTGCCAGCAGCGCGGGACAGGGGGAGCGCACCGGGGAGCTGTTTTTT. Its protein product is CASSAGQGERTGELFF.

This clonotype was seen more than once but under ten times. This chain uses TRBV29-1 with TRBJ2-6, with 8 positions matching TRBD1. The CDR3 loop spans 15 amino acids. CDR1 SQVTM and CDR2 ANQGSEA come from the germline V gene. V lost 7 bases to trimming and J lost 2 bases; unmatched junction nucleotides: 7. CDR3: CSARGGQAGANVLTF. CDR3 in DNA: TGCAGCGCCCGAGGGGGACAGGCTGGGGCCAACGTCCTGACTTTC.

The chain uses TRBV10-3 and TRBJ2-3, with D perhaps TRBD2 (6 bases). CDR1 and CDR2 (germline): ENHRY, SYGVKD. The CDR3 has 14 residues. V lost 6 bases and J 4 bases, leaving 14 bases between the germline ends. CDR3: CAIRGLRGADTQYF. DNA for the CDR3: TGTGCCATCAGAGGACTAAGAGGAGCAGATACGCAGTATTTT.

This clonotype was seen a handful of times. This sequence joins TRBV4-2 and TRBJ2-1, with D perhaps matching TRBD2 (5 bases). CDR1 is LGHNA and CDR2 is YNFKEQ in the germline V gene. The V end lost 0 bases, the J end lost 8 bases, and 8 bases lay between the germline ends. This CDR3 contains 13 residues. CDR3 amino acids: CASSQDAGDEQFF. In nucleotides, the CDR3 is TGTGCCAGCAGCCAAGATGCGGGCGATGAGCAGTTCTTC.

The chain carries TRBV27 and TRBJ1-4; 7 bases fit TRBD1. V lost 6 bases to trimming and J lost 2 bases; unmatched junction nucleotides: 9. Germline V lookup: CDR1 MNHEY, CDR2 SMNVEV (reference sequence). This CDR3 spans 16 amino acids. CDR3 in amino acids: CASRVEGARTNEKLFF. CDR3 DNA sequence: TGTGCCAGCAGGGTTGAGGGGGCGAGGACTAATGAAAAACTGTTTTTT.

The chain joins TRBV7-9 to TRBJ2-7, with D perhaps matching TRBD2 (6 bases). Trimming cost V 0 bases and J 4 bases, with 13 bases left between them. This CDR3 spans 15 amino acids. Germline V gene sequence: CDR1 SEHNR, CDR2 FQNEAQ (reference sequence). Here the CDR3 DNA reads TGTGCCAGCAGCTTAGCTGGGGACTCCCGATACGAGCAGTACTTC. Its translation is CASSLAGDSRYEQYF.

This chain connects TRBV4-1 to TRBJ2-7, with D perhaps assigned TRBD1 or TRBD2 (6 bases each). The V gene's germline CDR1 is MGHRA and CDR2 YSYEKL. V shed 1 base and J shed 3 bases, with 19 bases lying between them. CDR3 length: 17 amino acids. The CDR3 reads CASSQGWGASAFYEQYF. CDR3 sequence (DNA): TGCGCCAGCAGCCAAGGGTGGGGGGCTAGCGCATTCTACGAGCAGTACTTC.

About this clonotype: The conserved phenylalanine or tryptophan is not found at the CDR3 terminus, so this likely reflects a read error. This chain links TRBV15 with TRBJ2-1; D gene ambiguous. This CDR3 has 13 amino acids. Trimming took 0 bases from V and 8 from J, leaving 8 bases between them. Germline CDR1 LNHNV, CDR2 YYDKDF (reference sequence). The CDR3 region has the DNA TGTGCCACCAGCAGAGATCTAATCGATGAGCAGTTCGTC. Its translation is CATSRDLIDEQFV.

A few counts support this clonotype. The chain combines TRBV12-3 or TRBV12-4 with TRBJ2-7; the match to TRBD1 covers 8 bases. J lost 6 bases, V lost 6 bases, and 13 bases had no gene match. The CDR3 contains 15 residues. The CDR3 loop reads CASRESSGGRGEQYF. The CDR3 DNA sequence: TGTGCCAGCAGAGAATCTTCAGGGGGCAGGGGCGAGCAGTACTTC.

There are a few counts of this clonotype. The chain recombines TRBV11-1 with TRBJ2-4; 8 bases are shared with TRBD2. Per germline, CDR1 SGHAT and CDR2 FQDESV (reference sequence). The CDR3 consists of 14 residues. V was clipped by 4 bases and J by 8 bases; unmatched bases: 7. The CDR3 DNA sequence: TGTGCCAGCAGCTCTCAGCGGGAGTACTACATTCAGTACTTC. This sequence encodes CASSSQREYYIQYF.

This clonotype was recorded only once. The V and J genes are TRBV7-2 and TRBJ2-5, with 9 bases fitting TRBD2. CDR1 SGHTA and CDR2 FQGNSA come from the germline V gene. This CDR3 is built from 17 residues. V lost 4 bases, J lost 5 bases, and 14 bases stayed unmatched. CDR3 in DNA: TGTGCCAGCAGCTCATCCGGGACTAGCCATTCTTTGGAGACCCAGTACTTC. This sequence encodes CASSSSGTSHSLETQYF.

The chain combines TRBV11-2 with TRBJ2-3; 8 bases are shared with TRBD2. Germline CDR1 reads SGHAT; CDR2 reads FQNNGV. Trimming at V came to 5 bases and at J to 7 bases, leaving 14 bases not matched to a gene. The CDR3 has 16 amino acids. CDR3: CASSPGGAREMNTQYF. CDR3 DNA sequence: TGTGCCAGCAGCCCGGGGGGGGCTAGGGAGATGAATACGCAGTATTTT.

The chain combines TRBV11-3 with TRBJ2-4, with 7 bases lining up with TRBD1. CDR3 length: 18 residues. Trimming removed 4 bases from V and 6 bases from J; junction bases left unmatched: 18. The germline CDR1 and CDR2 sequences are SGHNT and YENEEA. CDR3 loop: CASSSPPGTDARGNIQYF. The CDR3 bases are TGTGCCAGCAGCTCCCCCCCAGGGACAGACGCCCGAGGAAACATTCAGTACTTC.

This clonotype was recorded only once. This chain links TRBV7-6 with TRBJ1-3; D gene unclear. The CDR3 runs to 15 residues. Trimming took 5 bases from V and 0 from J, leaving 11 bases between them. Germline values: CDR1 SGHVS, CDR2 FNYEAQ. The CDR3 region has the DNA TGTGCCAGCAGCGCCCGAGGGTACTCTGGAAACACCATATATTTT. This codes for CASSARGYSGNTIYF. Combining the CDR3 with reference TRBV7-6 and TRBJ1-3 gives the whole variable domain GAGVSQSPRYKVTKRGQDVALRCDPISGHVSLYWYRQALGQGPEFLTYFNYEAQQDKSGLPNDRFSAERPEGSISTLTIQRTEQRDSAMYRCASSARGYSGNTIYFGEGSWLTVV.

V is TRBV5-5 and J is TRBJ1-2; 11 bases match TRBD1. Unmatched junction bases numbered 4, after V lost 2 bases and J lost 4 bases. The CDR3 spans 15 residues. From germline, CDR1 is SGHKS and CDR2 YYEKEE (reference sequence). CDR3: CASSFRTGGGYGYTF. The CDR3 nucleotides read TGTGCCAGCAGCTTCCGGACAGGGGGCGGCTATGGCTACACCTTC.

The chain recombines TRBV27 with TRBJ2-4, with D possibly being TRBD1 (6 bases). The DNA end is a closer match to TRBJ2-5, so the J assignment may be wrong. CDR1 and CDR2 (germline): MNHEY, SMNVEV (reference sequence). The CDR3 is 15 amino acids. As DNA, the CDR3 is TGTGCCAGCAGCCGAACTGGACAGATCCAAGAGACCCAGTACTTC. This gives the protein CASSRTGQIQETQYF.

This clonotype was recorded a few times. The chain has TRBV29-1 and TRBJ2-5; D gene ambiguous. V lost 6 bases to trimming and J lost 2 bases, with 7 bases between them. Germline CDR1 SQVTM, CDR2 ANQGSEA. The CDR3 is 11 amino acids. The CDR3 loop reads CSVSMQETQYF. CDR3 nucleotides: TGCAGCGTAAGCATGCAAGAGACCCAGTACTTC.

The chain combines TRBV7-2 with TRBJ2-1; 12 bases are shared with TRBD2. This CDR3 has 14 amino acids. J gave up 9 bases and V 5 bases, and 5 bases lay outside the gene matches. Germline V gene lookup returns CDR1 SGHTA and CDR2 FQGNSA. CDR3 in DNA: TGTGCCAGCAGCCAGCTACTAGCGGGGGGTGAGCAGTTCTTC. It yields the protein CASSQLLAGGEQFF. Drawing the rest from reference TRBV7-2 and TRBJ2-1, the complete variable domain is GAGVSQSPSNKVTEKGKDVELRCDPISGHTALYWYRQSLGQGLEFLIYFQGNSAPDKSGLPSDRFSAERTGGSVSTLTIQRTQQEDSAVYLCASSQLLAGGEQFFGPGTRLTVL.

The chain links TRBV12-3 or TRBV12-4 to TRBJ1-2; the D gene is possibly TRBD1 (6 bases). This CDR3 comprises 13 residues. V lost 6 bases and J 5 bases, leaving 13 bases between the germline ends. The CDR3 nucleotides are TGTGCCAGCAGGGAGGACAGAAATTATGGCTACACCTTC. It translates to CASREDRNYGYTF.

V usage is TRBV3-1 and J usage is TRBJ2-7; 9 nucleotides agree with TRBD2. From germline, CDR1 is LGHDT and CDR2 YNNKEL (reference sequence). Germline trimming cut 0 bases from V and 3 bases from J; bases unmatched to any gene: 3. The CDR3 length is 15 residues. In nucleotides, the CDR3 is TGTGCCAGCAGCCAAGATCCTAGCGGGATCTACGAGCAGTACTTC. Translated, it gives CASSQDPSGIYEQYF.

The chain recombines TRBV12-3 or TRBV12-4 with TRBJ2-5, with TRBD1 matching 8 bases. The length of the CDR3 is 14 residues. With V trimmed by 5 bases and J by 5 bases, 7 bases remained unmatched. CDR3 region: CASSPPGGWETQYF. The CDR3 DNA sequence: TGTGCCAGCAGTCCACCAGGGGGCTGGGAGACCCAGTACTTC.

V and J are TRBV5-1 and TRBJ2-1; the match to TRBD1 covers 9 bases. Germline values: CDR1 SGHRS, CDR2 YFSETQ. The CDR3 spans 19 residues. With 4 bases clipped from V and 6 bases from J, the junction kept 20 bases outside the gene matches. The CDR3 DNA is TGCGCCAGCAGCCCCGGACAGGGGACGATGCGGGGAGATCCCAATGAGCAGTTCTTC. It codes for CASSPGQGTMRGDPNEQFF.

The DNA of the CDR3 is TGTGCCAGCAGCTCGCGAGACAGGGGTACCAACGAGCAGTACTTC. Encoded protein: CASSSRDRGTNEQYF. The V gene is TRBV7-9, the J gene TRBJ2-7; 8 bases line up with TRBD1. CDR1 is SEHNR, CDR2 FQNEAQ, per germline (reference sequence). This CDR3 region has 15 residues. With 4 bases clipped from V and 5 bases from J, the junction kept 10 bases outside the gene matches.

The chain is built from TRBV2 and TRBJ2-7; 7 bases line up with TRBD1. Germline CDR1 is SNHLY and CDR2 is FYNNEI. The CDR3 extends over 13 amino acids. J lost 2 bases, V lost 7 bases, and 5 bases had no gene match. DNA of the CDR3: TGTGCCAGCAATTCAGGGGGTGCCTACGAGCAGTACTTC. As protein: CASNSGGAYEQYF.

This clonotype was counted a few times. The rearrangement uses TRBV29-1 and TRBJ2-5, with unresolved D. The CDR3 extends over 13 amino acids. CDR1 and CDR2 (germline): SQVTM, ANQGSEA. The germline V and J ends were trimmed by 5 bases and 3 bases, with 13 bases remaining between them. CDR3 sequence reads: CSVPHPREETQYF. DNA of the CDR3: TGCAGCGTTCCACACCCTCGGGAAGAGACCCAGTACTTC. The whole variable domain, filled in from reference TRBV29-1 and TRBJ2-5, reads SAVISQKPSRDICQRGTSLTIQCQVDSQVTMMFWYRQQPGQSLTLIATANQGSEATYESGFVIDKFPISRPNLTFSTLTVSNMSPEDSSIYLCSVPHPREETQYFGPGTRLLVL.

The sample holds a few counts of this clonotype. V gene TRBV2 combines with J gene TRBJ2-5; TRBD1 might be the D (7 bases). The CDR3 has 16 amino acids. CDR1 is SNHLY, CDR2 FYNNEI, per germline. V lost 4 bases and J lost 4, with 19 bases in between. CDR3 protein: CASSAETGRLGETQYF. Here the CDR3 DNA reads TGTGCCAGCAGTGCAGAGACAGGGAGGCTAGGAGAGACCCAGTACTTC.

This clonotype turned up a few times. The chain has TRBV7-9 and TRBJ1-2; D gene ambiguous. This CDR3 contains 16 residues. V lost 3 bases, J lost 2 bases, and 16 bases lay in between. The germline V gene has CDR1 SEHNR and CDR2 FQNEAQ (reference sequence). CDR3 in DNA: TGTGCCAGCAGCTTTGAGTTAGTGTGGGAGAACTATGGCTACACCTTC. Amino acid sequence: CASSFELVWENYGYTF.

The chain links TRBV6-2 or TRBV6-3 to TRBJ2-5, with D hard to call. V was pared by 7 bases and J by 2 bases, with 14 bases between. CDR1 and CDR2 from the germline V gene are MNHEY and SVGEGT. There are 14 residues in the CDR3. In DNA, the CDR3 is TGTGCCAGCACCTCCATGGGGTTGCAAGAGACCCAGTACTTC. It translates to CASTSMGLQETQYF.

V usage is TRBV29-1 and J usage is TRBJ2-1, with D possibly being TRBD2 (6 bases). The germline gives CDR1 SQVTM, CDR2 ANQGSEA. Trimming took 7 bases from V and 2 from J, leaving 15 bases between them. CDR3 length: 14 amino acids. CDR3 nucleotides: TGCAGCGCCGAATCGGCGGGACCCTACAATGAGCAGTTCTTC. As protein: CSAESAGPYNEQFF.

This clonotype was picked up a small number of times. V usage is TRBV20-1 and J usage is TRBJ2-4, with 7 bases aligning to TRBD2. This CDR3 contains 14 residues. The germline V gene encodes CDR1 DFQATT and CDR2 SNEGSKA (reference sequence). J lost 3 bases, V lost 6 bases, and 8 bases had no gene match. CDR3 bases: TGCAGTGCCCCACGAGGCGGGAGCAAAAACATTCAGTACTTC. This encodes CSAPRGGSKNIQYF.

In its sample, this clonotype was seen many times. At one end the junction does not follow the germline gene, possibly because of a read error. The chain links TRBV13 to TRBJ2-4, with 7 bases fitting TRBD2. From germline, CDR1 is PRHDT and CDR2 FYEKMQ (reference sequence). CDR3 length: 17 amino acids. The CDR3 loop is CASSVGAGWLAKNIQYF. CDR3 DNA sequence: TGTGCCAGCAGCGTAGGAGCGGGGTGGCTAGCCAAAAACATTCAGTACTTC.